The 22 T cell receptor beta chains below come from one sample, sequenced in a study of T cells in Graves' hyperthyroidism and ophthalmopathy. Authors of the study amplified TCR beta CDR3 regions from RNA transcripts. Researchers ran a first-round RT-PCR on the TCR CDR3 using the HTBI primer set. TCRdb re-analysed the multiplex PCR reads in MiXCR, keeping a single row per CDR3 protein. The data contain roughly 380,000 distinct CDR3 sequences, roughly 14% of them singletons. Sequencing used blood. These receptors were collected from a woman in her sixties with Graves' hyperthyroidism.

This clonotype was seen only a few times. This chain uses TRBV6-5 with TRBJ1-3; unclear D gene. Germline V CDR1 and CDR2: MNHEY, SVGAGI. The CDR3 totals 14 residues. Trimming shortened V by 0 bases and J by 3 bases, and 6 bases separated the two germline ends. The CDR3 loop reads CASSYSSGGNTIYF. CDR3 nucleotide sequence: TGTGCCAGCAGTTACTCGTCGGGTGGAAACACCATATATTTT.

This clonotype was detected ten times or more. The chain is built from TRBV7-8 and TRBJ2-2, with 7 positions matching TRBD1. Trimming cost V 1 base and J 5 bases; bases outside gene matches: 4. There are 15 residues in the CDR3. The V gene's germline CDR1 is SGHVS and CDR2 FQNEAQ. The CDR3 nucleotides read TGTGCCAGCAGCTTAGGAGACAGGGCAACCGGGGAGCTGTTTTTT. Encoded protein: CASSLGDRATGELFF.

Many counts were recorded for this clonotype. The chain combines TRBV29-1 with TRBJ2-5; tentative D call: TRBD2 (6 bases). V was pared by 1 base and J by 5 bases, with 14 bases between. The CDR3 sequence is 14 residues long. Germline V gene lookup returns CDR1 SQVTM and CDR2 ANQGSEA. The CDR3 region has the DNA TGCAGCGTTGAAGCTGGTCTCGGAGGGGAGACCCAGTACTTC. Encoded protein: CSVEAGLGGETQYF.

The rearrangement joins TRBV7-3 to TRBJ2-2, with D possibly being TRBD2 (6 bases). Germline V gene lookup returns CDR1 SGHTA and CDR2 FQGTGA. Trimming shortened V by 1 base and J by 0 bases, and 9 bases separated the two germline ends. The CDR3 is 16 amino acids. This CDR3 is CASSLSGDANTGELFF. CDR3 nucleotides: TGTGCCAGCAGCTTAAGCGGGGATGCGAACACCGGGGAGCTGTTTTTT.

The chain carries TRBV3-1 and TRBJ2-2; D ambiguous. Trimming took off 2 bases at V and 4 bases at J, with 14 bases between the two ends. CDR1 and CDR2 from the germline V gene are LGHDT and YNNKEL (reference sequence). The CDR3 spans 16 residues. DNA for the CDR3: TGTGCCAGCAGCCAAACCGGGTGGAACCCCACCGGGGAGCTGTTTTTT. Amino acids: CASSQTGWNPTGELFF.

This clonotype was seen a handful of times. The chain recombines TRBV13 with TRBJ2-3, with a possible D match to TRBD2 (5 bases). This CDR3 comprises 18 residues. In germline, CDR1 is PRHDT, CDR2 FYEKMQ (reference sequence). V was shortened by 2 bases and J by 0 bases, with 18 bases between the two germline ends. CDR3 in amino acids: CASSLRRAGEKSTDTQYF. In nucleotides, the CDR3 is TGTGCCAGCAGCTTACGGCGGGCCGGGGAGAAAAGCACAGATACGCAGTATTTT.

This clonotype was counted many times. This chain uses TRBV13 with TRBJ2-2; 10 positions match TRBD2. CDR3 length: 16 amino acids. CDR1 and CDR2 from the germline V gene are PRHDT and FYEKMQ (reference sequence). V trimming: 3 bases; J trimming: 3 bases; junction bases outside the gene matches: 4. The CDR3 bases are TGTGCCAGCAGCTTTCCCCTAGCGGGGGACACCGGGGAGCTGTTTTTT. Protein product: CASSFPLAGDTGELFF.

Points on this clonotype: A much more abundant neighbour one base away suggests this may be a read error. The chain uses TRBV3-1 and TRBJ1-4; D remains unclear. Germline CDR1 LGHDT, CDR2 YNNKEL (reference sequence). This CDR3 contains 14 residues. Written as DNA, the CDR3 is TGTGCCAGCATCCAAGAGGGAGTCAATGAAAAACTGTTTTTT. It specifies CASIQEGVNEKLFF.

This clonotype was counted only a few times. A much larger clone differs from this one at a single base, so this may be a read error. The CDR3 DNA sequence: TGTGCCAGCAGCCCCCGGGACGGGAGCACAGATACGCGGTATTTT. It yields the protein CASSPRDGSTDTRYF. This chain uses TRBV7-9 with TRBJ2-3, with D possibly being TRBD2 (6 bases). CDR1 SEHNR and CDR2 FQNEAQ come from the germline V gene (reference sequence). The CDR3 sequence is 15 residues long. Using reference TRBV7-9 and TRBJ2-3 for the parts outside the CDR3, the full variable domain is DTGVSQNPRHKITKRGQNVTFRCDPISEHNRLYWYRQTLGQGPEFLTYFQNEAQLEKSRLLSDRFSAERPKGSFSTLEIQRTEQGDSAMYLCASSPRDGSTDTRYFGPGTRLTVL.

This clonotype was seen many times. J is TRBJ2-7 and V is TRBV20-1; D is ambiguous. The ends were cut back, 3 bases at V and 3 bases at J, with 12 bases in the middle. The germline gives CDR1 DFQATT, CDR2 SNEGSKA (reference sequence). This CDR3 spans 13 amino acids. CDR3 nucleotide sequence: TGCAGTGCTAGGGAGAGACTGAACTACGAGCAGTACTTC. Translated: CSARERLNYEQYF.

The CDR3 bases are TGCGCCAGCAGCTTGGTACTAGCGGGAGTGATGAACACCGGGGAGCTGTTTTTT. It specifies CASSLVLAGVMNTGELFF. The V call is TRBV5-1, the J call TRBJ2-2, with 11 bases fitting TRBD2. This CDR3 contains 18 residues. The germline V gene encodes CDR1 SGHRS and CDR2 YFSETQ. V lost 0 bases and J lost 1; bases outside the gene matches: 5. Based on the CDR3 plus reference TRBV5-1 and TRBJ2-2, the full variable domain is KAGVTQTPRYLIKTRGQQVTLSCSPISGHRSVSWYQQTPGQGLQFLFEYFSETQRNKGNFPGRFSGRQFSNSRSEMNVSTLELGDSALYLCASSLVLAGVMNTGELFFGEGSRLTVL.

CDR3: CAGRRPGTSVHEQFF. In DNA, the CDR3 is TGTGCCGGTCGCCGGCCCGGGACTAGCGTTCATGAGCAGTTCTTC. The V call is TRBV6-1, the J call TRBJ2-1, with 10 positions matching TRBD2. This CDR3 comprises 15 residues. CDR1 and CDR2 from the germline V gene are MNHNS and SASEGT. Trimming cost V 11 bases and J 8 bases; bases outside gene matches: 15.

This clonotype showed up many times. CDR3 residues: CASSQPGTNTEAFF. Here the CDR3 DNA reads TGTGCCAGCAGTCAACCCGGGACAAACACTGAAGCTTTCTTT. The chain employs TRBV27 and TRBJ1-1; D may be TRBD1 (6 bases). The germline V gene encodes CDR1 MNHEY and CDR2 SMNVEV (reference sequence). The V gene lost 5 bases and the J gene lost 2 bases, with 12 bases spanning the gap. The CDR3 totals 14 residues.

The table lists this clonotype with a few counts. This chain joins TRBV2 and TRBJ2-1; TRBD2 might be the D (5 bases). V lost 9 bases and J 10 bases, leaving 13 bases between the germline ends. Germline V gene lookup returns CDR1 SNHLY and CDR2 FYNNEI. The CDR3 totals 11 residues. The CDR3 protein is CASGLFPEQFF. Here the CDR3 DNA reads TGTGCCAGTGGACTGTTCCCGGAGCAGTTCTTC.

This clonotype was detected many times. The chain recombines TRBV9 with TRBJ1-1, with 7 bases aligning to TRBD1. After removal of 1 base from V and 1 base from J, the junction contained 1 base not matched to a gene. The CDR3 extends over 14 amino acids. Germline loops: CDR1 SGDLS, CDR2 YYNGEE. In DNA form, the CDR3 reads TGTGCCAGCAGCGTAACAGGGGCGAACACTGAAGCTTTCTTT. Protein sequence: CASSVTGANTEAFF.

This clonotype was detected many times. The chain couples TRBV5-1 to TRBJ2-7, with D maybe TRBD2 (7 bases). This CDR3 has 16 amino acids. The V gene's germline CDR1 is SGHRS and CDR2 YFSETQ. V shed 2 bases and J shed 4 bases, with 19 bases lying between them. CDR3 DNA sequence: TGCGCCAGCAGCTTCTCGGGGACACGGGAGGATTACGAGCAGTACTTC. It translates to CASSFSGTREDYEQYF.

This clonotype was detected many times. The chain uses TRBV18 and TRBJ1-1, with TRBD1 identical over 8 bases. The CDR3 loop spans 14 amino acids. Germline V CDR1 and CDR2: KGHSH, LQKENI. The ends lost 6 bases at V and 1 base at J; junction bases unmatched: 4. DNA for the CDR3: TGTGCCAGCTCCGCGGACAGGGCGAACACTGAAGCTTTCTTT. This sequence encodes CASSADRANTEAFF. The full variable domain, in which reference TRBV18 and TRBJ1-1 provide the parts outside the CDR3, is NAGVMQNPRHLVRRRGQEARLRCSPMKGHSHVYWYRQLPEEGLKFMVYLQKENIIDESGMPKERFSAEFPKEGPSILRIQQVVRGDSAAYFCASSADRANTEAFFGQGTRLTVV.

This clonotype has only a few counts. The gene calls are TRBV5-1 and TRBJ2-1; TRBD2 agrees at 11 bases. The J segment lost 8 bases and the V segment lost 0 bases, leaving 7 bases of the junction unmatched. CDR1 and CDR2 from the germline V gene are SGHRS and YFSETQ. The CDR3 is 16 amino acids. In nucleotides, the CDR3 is TGCGCCAGCAGCTTGGTGGGGGGACTAGCGGCTGATGAGCAGTTCTTC. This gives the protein CASSLVGGLAADEQFF.

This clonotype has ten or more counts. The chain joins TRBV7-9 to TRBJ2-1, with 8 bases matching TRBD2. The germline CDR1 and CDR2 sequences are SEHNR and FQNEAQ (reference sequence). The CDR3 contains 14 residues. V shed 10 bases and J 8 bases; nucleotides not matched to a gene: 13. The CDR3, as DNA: TGTGCCACCCCCCGACGGGAGGGCCAAGATGAGCAGTTCTTC. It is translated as CATPRREGQDEQFF.

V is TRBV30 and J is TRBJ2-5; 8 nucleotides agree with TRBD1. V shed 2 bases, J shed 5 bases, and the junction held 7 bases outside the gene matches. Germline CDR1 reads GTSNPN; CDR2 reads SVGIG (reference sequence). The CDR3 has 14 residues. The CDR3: CAWSNYRGWETQYF. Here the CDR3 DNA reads TGTGCCTGGAGTAACTACAGGGGGTGGGAGACCCAGTACTTC.

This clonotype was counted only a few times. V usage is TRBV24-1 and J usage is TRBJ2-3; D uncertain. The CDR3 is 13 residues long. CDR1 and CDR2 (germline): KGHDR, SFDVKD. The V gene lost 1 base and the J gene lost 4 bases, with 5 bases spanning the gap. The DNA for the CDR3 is TGTGCCACCAGTGATTTTTATGCAGATACGCAGTATTTT. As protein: CATSDFYADTQYF.

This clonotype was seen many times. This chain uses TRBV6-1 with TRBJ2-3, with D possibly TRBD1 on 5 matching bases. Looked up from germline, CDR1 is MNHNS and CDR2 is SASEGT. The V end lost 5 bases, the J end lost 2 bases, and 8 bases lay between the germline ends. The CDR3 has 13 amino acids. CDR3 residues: CASSFGHTDTQYF. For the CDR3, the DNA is TGTGCCAGCAGTTTCGGACACACAGATACGCAGTATTTT.